The following is a T cell receptor beta chain sequence with its context. The repertoire was sequenced with immunoSEQ multiplex PCR; TCRdb's copy has only in-frame clones and lacks some. Here the sample spans 250,000 to 350,000 clones, around 85% being singletons. The data were taken from a study of blood T cell repertoires in COVID-19. Turning to the study itself: The study drew acute and convalescent COVID-19 samples from the United States, Italy and Spain. T cells, B-cell-depleted T cells, or PBMCs supplied cDNA or gDNA.

Cohort allocation depended upon clinical history that participants reported. Recovery among Cohort 3 donors was established by two negative PCRs, clearance, or symptom resolution. This clonotype was obtained from a woman aged 45-65 years who had recovered from COVID-19. The sequencing sample was made of PBMCs or T cells enriched from blood (not recorded which).

The CDR3 loop reads CASSPTNFNYGYTF. The CDR3 nucleotides are TGTGCCAGCAGCCCGACTAATTTTAACTATGGCTACACCTTC. The gene calls are TRBV7-6 and TRBJ1-2; no clear D. Germline assignment: CDR1 SGHVS and CDR2 FNYEAQ. V was clipped by 5 bases and J by 1 base, with 11 bases between them. The CDR3 sequence is 14 residues long.